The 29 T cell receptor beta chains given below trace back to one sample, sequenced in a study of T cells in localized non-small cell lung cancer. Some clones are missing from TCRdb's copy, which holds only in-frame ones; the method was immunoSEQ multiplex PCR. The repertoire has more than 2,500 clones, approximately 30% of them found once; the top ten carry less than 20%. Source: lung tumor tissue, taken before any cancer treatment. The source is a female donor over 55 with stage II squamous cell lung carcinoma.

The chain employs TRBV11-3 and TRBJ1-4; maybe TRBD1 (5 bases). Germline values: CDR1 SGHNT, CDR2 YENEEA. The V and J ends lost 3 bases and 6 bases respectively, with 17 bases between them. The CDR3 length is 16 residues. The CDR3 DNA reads TGTGCCAGCAGCTTGGGAGTTCCGGGGGGGGATGAAAAACTGTTTTTT. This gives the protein CASSLGVPGGDEKLFF. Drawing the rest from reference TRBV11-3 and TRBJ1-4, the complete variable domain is EAGVVQSPRYKIIEKKQPVAFWCNPISGHNTLYWYLQNLGQGPELLIRYENEEAVDDSQLPKDRFSAERLKGVDSTLKIQPAELGDSAVYLCASSLGVPGGDEKLFFGSGTQLSVL.

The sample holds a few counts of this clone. CDR3 loop: CASSISGRPNYGYTF. CDR3 coding DNA: TGTGCCAGTAGTATTTCTGGGAGGCCTAACTATGGCTACACCTTC. The V and J genes are TRBV19 and TRBJ1-2; D is unclear. Germline V lookup: CDR1 LNHDA, CDR2 SQIVND (reference sequence). The CDR3 is 15 residues long. V gave up 3 bases and J gave up 0 bases, with 11 bases separating them.

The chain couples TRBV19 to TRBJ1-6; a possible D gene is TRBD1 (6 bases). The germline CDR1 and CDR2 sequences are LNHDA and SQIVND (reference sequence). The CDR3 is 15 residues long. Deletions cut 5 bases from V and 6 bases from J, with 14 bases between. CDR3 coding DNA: TGTGCCAGTAGTGCTGCGACAGGATTTAATTCACCCCTCCACTTT. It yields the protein CASSAATGFNSPLHF.

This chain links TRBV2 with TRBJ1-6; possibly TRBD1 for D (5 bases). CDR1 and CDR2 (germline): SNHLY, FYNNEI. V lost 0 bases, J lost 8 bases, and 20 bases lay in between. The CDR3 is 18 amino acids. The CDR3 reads CASSEALTARGMDSPLHF. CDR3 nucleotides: TGTGCCAGCAGTGAAGCGCTGACGGCCCGGGGGATGGATTCACCCCTCCACTTT.

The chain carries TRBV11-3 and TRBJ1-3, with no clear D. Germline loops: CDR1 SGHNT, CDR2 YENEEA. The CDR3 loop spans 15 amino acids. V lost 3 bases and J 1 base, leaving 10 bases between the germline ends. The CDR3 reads CASSFKGWSGNTIYF. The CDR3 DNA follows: TGTGCCAGCAGCTTCAAAGGGTGGTCTGGAAACACCATATATTTT.

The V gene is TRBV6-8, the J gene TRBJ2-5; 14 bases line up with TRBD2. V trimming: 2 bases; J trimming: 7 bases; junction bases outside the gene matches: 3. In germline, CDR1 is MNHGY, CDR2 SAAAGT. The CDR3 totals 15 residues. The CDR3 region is CASSYGTSGGGTQYF. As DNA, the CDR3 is TGTGCCAGCAGTTACGGGACTAGCGGGGGCGGGACCCAGTACTTC.

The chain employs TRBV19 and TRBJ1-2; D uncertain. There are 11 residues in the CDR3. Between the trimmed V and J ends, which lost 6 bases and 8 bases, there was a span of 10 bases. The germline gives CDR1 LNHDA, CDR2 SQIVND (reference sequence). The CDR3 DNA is TGTGCCAGTAGCGACAAAATCGGCTACACCTTC. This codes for CASSDKIGYTF. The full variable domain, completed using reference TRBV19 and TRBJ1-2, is DGGITQSPKYLFRKEGQNVTLSCEQNLNHDAMYWYRQDPGQGLRLIYYSQIVNDFQKGDIAEGYSVSREKKESFPLTVTSAQKNPTAFYLCASSDKIGYTFGSGTRLTVV.

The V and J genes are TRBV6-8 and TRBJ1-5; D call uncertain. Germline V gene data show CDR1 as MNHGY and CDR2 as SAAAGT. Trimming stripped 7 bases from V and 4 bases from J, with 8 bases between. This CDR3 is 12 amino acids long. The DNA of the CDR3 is TGTGCCAGCACCAGGCCAAATCAGCCCCAGCATTTT. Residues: CASTRPNQPQHF.

The CDR3 coding sequence is TGTGCCAGCACCGACGGGCAGGGACTATATGGCTACACCTTC. The encoded protein is CASTDGQGLYGYTF. V gene TRBV12-5 combines with J gene TRBJ1-2, with D tentatively TRBD1 (5 bases). Germline CDR1 reads LGHNT; CDR2 reads FRNRAP. CDR3 length equals 14 residues.

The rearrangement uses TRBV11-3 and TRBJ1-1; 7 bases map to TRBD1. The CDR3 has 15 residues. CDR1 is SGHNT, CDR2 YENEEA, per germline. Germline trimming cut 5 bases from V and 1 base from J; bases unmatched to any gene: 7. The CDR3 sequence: CASSSTGQTNTEAFF. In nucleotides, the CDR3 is TGTGCCAGCAGCAGCACGGGACAGACGAACACTGAAGCTTTCTTT.

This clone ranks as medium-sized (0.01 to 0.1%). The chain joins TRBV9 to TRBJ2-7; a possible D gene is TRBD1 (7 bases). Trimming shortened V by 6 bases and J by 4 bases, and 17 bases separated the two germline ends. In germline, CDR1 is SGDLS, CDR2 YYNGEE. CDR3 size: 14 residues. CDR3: CASNAGTATYEQYF. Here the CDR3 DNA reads TGTGCCAGCAACGCGGGGACAGCAACTTACGAGCAGTACTTC.

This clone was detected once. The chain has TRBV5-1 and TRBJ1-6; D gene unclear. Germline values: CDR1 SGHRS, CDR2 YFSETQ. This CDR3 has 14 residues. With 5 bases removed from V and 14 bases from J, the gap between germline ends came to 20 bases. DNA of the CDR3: TGCGCCAGCAGTTCCCAGATTTTAACTGAGGCCCTCCACTTT. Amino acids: CASSSQILTEALHF.

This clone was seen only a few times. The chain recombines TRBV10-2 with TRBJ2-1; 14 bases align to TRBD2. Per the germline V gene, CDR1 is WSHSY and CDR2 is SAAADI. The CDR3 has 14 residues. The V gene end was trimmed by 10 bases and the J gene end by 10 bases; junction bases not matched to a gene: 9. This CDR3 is CATSTSGGAGEQFF. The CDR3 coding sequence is TGCGCCACCTCGACTAGCGGGGGGGCCGGCGAGCAGTTCTTC.

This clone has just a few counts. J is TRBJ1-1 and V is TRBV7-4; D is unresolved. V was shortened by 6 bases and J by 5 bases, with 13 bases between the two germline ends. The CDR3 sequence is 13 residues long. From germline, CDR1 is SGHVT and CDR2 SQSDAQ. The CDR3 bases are TGTGCCAGCAGGAAAGTCGTGACTACTGAAGCTTTCTTT. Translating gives CASRKVVTTEAFF.

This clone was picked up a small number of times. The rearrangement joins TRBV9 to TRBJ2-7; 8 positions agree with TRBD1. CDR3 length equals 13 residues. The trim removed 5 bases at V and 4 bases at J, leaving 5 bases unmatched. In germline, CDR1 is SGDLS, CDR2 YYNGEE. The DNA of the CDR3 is TGTGCCAGCAGTCAGGACAGGGAATACGAGCAGTACTTC. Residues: CASSQDREYEQYF.

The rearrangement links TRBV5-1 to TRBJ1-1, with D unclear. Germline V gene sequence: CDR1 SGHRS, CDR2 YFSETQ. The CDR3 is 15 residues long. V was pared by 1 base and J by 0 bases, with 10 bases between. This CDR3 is CASSLTYPLNTEAFF. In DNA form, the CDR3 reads TGCGCCAGCAGCTTGACCTATCCGTTGAACACTGAAGCTTTCTTT.

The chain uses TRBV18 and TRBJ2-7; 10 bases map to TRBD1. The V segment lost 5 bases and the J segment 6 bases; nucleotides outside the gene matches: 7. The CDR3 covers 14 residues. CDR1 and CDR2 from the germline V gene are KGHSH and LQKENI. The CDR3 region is CASSADRGSSEQYF. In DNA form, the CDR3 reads TGTGCCAGCTCAGCGGACAGGGGGTCGAGCGAGCAGTACTTC.

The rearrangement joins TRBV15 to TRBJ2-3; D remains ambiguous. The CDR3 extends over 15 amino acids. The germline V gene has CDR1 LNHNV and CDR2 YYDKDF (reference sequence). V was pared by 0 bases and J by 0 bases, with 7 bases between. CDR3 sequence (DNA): TGTGCCACCAGCAGAGATCAGGACAGCACAGATACGCAGTATTTT. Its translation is CATSRDQDSTDTQYF.

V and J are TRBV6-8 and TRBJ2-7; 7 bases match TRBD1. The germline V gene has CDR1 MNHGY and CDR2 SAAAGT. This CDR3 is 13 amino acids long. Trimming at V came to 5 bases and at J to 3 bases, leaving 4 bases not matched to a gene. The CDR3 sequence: CASSAQGNYEQYF. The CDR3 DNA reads TGTGCCAGCAGTGCACAGGGGAACTACGAGCAGTACTTC.

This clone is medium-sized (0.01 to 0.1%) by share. As DNA, the CDR3 is TGTGCCAGCAGTTATACCGTGACAGGGGGCACAGATACGCAGTATTTT. Encoded protein: CASSYTVTGGTDTQYF. J is TRBJ2-3 and V is TRBV6-8; 8 bases match TRBD1. Germline loops: CDR1 MNHGY, CDR2 SAAAGT. V trimming: 3 bases; J trimming: 1 base; junction bases outside the gene matches: 6. This CDR3 comprises 16 residues.

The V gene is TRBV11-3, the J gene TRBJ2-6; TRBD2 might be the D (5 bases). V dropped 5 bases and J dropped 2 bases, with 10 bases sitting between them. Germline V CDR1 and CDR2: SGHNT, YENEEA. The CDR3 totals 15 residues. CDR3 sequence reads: CASSRRNAGANVLTF. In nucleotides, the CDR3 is TGTGCCAGCAGCAGGAGGAACGCTGGGGCCAACGTCCTGACTTTC.

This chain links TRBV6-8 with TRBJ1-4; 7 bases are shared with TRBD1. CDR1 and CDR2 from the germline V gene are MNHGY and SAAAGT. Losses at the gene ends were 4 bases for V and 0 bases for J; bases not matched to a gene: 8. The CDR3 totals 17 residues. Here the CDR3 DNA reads TGTGCCAGCAGTTTCAACCGGGACAGAGCAACTAATGAAAAACTGTTTTTT. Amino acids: CASSFNRDRATNEKLFF.

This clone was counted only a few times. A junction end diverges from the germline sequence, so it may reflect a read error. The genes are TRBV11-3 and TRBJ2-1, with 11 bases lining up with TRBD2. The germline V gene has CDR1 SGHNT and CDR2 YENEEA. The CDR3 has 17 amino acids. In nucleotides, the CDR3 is TGTGCCAGCAGCGCCAGGGCTCTAGCGGGGGGCTACAGTGAGCAGTTCTTC. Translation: CASSARALAGGYSEQFF.

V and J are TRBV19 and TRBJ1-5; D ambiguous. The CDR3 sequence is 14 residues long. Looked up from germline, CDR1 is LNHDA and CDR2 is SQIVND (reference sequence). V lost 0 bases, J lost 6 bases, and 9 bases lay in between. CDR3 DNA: TGTGCCAGTAGTATAGACTCGGGTAGTCAGCCCCAGCATTTT. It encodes CASSIDSGSQPQHF.

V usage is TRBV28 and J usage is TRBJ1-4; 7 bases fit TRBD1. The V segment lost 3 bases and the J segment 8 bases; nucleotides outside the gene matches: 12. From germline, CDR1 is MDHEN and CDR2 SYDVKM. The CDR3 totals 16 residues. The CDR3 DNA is TGTGCCAGCAGTTTTACCCGACAGGGTTTATTAGAAAAACTGTTTTTT. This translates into CASSFTRQGLLEKLFF.

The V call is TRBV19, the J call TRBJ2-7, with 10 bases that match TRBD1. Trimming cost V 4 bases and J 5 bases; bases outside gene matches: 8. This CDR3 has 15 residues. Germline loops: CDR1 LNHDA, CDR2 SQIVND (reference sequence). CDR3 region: CASSSPGTGVHEQYF. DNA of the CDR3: TGTGCCAGTAGTAGCCCCGGGACAGGGGTGCACGAGCAGTACTTC.

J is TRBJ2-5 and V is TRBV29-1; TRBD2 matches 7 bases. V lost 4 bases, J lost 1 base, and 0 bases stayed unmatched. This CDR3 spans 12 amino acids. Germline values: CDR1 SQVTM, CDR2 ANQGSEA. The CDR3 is CSVAGGQETQYF. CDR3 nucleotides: TGCAGCGTTGCGGGGGGCCAAGAGACCCAGTACTTC.

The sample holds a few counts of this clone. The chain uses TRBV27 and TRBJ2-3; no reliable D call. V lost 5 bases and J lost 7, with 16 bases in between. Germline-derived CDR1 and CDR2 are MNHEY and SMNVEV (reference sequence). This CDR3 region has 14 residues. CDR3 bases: TGTGCCAGCAGTCTAGACACCTCTGGTAATACGCAGTATTTT. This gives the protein CASSLDTSGNTQYF.

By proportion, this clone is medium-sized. The CDR3 bases are TGTGCCAGCAGCTTCTTCGGAGACAGGGACAATCAGCCCCAGCATTTT. Its translation: CASSFFGDRDNQPQHF. The V gene is TRBV7-5, the J gene TRBJ1-5; the tabulated D call, TRBD1, remains unverified against the DNA. TRBV7-5 is recorded as a pseudogene. This CDR3 comprises 16 residues.